This note documents a single TCR beta chain sequence. Its antigen is undetermined. The CDR3 spans 15 residues. V shed 5 bases and J 5 bases; nucleotides not matched to a gene: 10. Germline CDR1 is MNHNY and CDR2 is SVGAGI (reference sequence). Original methodology: A clonotype over 5% of the repertoire counted as a possible leukemic clone, some 62 overall. Sequencing was performed with immunoSEQ multiplex PCR; in TCRdb, only in-frame clones are kept and a portion is missing. From that table come the V and J calls and clone size; the DNA was used to work out D and trimming. The repertoire includes about 8,100 clones, approximately 80% of them detected once, and just over 65% sits in the top ten. These data are taken from a study of STAT5B mutations in CD4+ large granular lymphocyte leukemia. Study-wide results and caveats: Without putative leukemic clones, patient CD4-sorted repertoires remained more clonal than healthy CD4+ repertoires. Main leukemic clonotypes were patient-specific, but roughly 25% appeared at low frequency elsewhere.

Padova, Helsinki and Shinshu hematology units supplied the CD4+ T-LGLL patients. The specimen sequenced was PBMCs. This TCR was recovered from a woman in her sixties or seventies with CD4+ T-cell large granular lymphocyte leukemia. The V and J genes are TRBV6-6 and TRBJ1-2; 8 bases line up with TRBD1. Here the CDR3 reads CASSAQGQGRYGYTF. As DNA, the CDR3 is TGTGCCAGCAGTGCCCAAGGACAGGGCCGGTATGGCTACACCTTC.